This T cell receptor (beta chain) was recorded in a study of CD4 T cells in relation to SARS-CoV-2 and coronaviruses. Study results and caveats: Approximately 65% of donors had memory CD4+ clonotypes crossrecognizing SARS-CoV-2 and common cold coronavirus spike. Each donor contributed either pre-pandemic or post-infection samples, not both.

Sequenced by immunoSEQ multiplex PCR; TCRdb stores in-frame clones only, minus some. The sample has fewer than 20,000 clones, around four fifths seen once; the top ten hold over 40%. Remarks on this clone: The antigen is unknown.

Before the COVID-19 pandemic, during about 2011-2019, CD4+ T cells were taken from unexposed donors. CD4+ T cells were isolated from the cells after less than 13 days of culture. Testing used SARS-CoV-2 S/N and four cold-coronavirus spikes on unexposed-donor CD4+ T cells, cells permitting. The CDR3 contains 17 residues. Germline V gene sequence: CDR1 SGHNT, CDR2 YYREEE (reference sequence). The V and J ends lost 0 bases and 0 bases respectively, with 10 bases between them. Sequenced material: CD4+ T cells from PBMCs, cultured in vitro. The origin of this receptor is a human donor in good health. The rearrangement joins TRBV5-4 to TRBJ2-6; D gene ambiguous. The CDR3 spells CASSLEGPGSGANVLTF. DNA of the CDR3: TGTGCCAGCAGCTTGGAAGGTCCAGGCTCTGGGGCCAACGTCCTGACTTTC.